The clone carrying this TCR beta chain turned up a few times. Its antigen is as yet unknown. The record originates from a study of cytomegalovirus exposure and HLA in healthy donors. Study-wide results and limits: With later analysis, a missense DCLRE1C variant became linked to TCR beta V- and J-gene trimming. The study had only CMV serostatus as immune exposure information. Cytomegalovirus association was listed for 164 TCR beta chains.

J was trimmed by 3 bases and V by 6 bases; bases with no gene match: 6. The CDR3 has 14 residues. The germline CDR1 and CDR2 sequences are WNHNN and SYGVQD (reference sequence). PCR used 60 Vbeta primers and 13 Jbeta primers. Sequencing was performed with immunoSEQ multiplex PCR; in TCRdb, only in-frame clones are kept and a portion is missing. This table has 140,000 to 150,000 clones, roughly 10% appearing once. This sequence joins TRBV10-1 and TRBJ2-3, with 7 bases identical to TRBD2. The clonotype comes from a man over 45 in good health and CMV-seronegative. The sequencing sample was made of PBMCs. CDR3 amino acids: CASRPGGDTDTQYF. CDR3 bases: TGCGCCAGCAGGCCGGGAGGAGATACAGATACGCAGTATTTT.